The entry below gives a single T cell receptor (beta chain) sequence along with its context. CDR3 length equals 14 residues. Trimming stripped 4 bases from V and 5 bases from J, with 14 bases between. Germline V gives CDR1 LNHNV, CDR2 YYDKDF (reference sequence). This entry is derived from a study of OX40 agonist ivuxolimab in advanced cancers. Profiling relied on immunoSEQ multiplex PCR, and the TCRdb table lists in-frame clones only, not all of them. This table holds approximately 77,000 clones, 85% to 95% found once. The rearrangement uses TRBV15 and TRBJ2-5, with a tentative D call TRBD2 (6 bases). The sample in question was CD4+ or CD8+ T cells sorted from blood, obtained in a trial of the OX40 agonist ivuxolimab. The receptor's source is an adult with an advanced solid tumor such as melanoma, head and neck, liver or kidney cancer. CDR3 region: CATSNRRASETQYF. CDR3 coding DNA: TGTGCCACCAGCAATCGGAGGGCATCGGAGACCCAGTACTTC. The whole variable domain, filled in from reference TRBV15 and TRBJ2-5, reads DAMVIQNPRYQVTQFGKPVTLSCSQTLNHNVMYWYQQKSSQAPKLLFHYYDKDFNNEADTPDNFQSRRPNTSFCFLDIRSPGLGDTAMYLCATSNRRASETQYFGPGTRLLVL.